The 28 T cell receptor beta chains reported below all come from one sample, sequenced in a study of blood T cell repertoires in COVID-19. TCRdb's copy holds only in-frame clones and misses some; the assay was immunoSEQ multiplex PCR. Among a few hundred thousand clones listed, roughly 80% were seen once. Sequencing was carried out using peripheral blood. The receptors derive from a young woman with acute or convalescent COVID-19.

This clone was picked up many times. The J gene is TRBJ1-5, the V gene TRBV9; 9 bases line up with TRBD1. The V segment lost 0 bases and the J segment 5 bases; nucleotides outside the gene matches: 3. Per the germline V gene, CDR1 is SGDLS and CDR2 is YYNGEE. The CDR3 sequence is 15 residues long. This CDR3 is CASSVGQGGDQPQHF. Written as DNA, the CDR3 is TGTGCCAGCAGCGTAGGACAGGGGGGAGATCAGCCCCAGCATTTT.

This sequence joins TRBV10-3 and TRBJ2-1; 10 bases map to TRBD2. Germline CDR1 is ENHRY and CDR2 is SYGVKD. Trimming at V came to 6 bases and at J to 6 bases, leaving 5 bases not matched to a gene. This CDR3 is built from 14 residues. CDR3 sequence (DNA): TGTGCCATCAGGGAAGCGGGAGGGTTCAATGAGCAGTTCTTC. Residues: CAIREAGGFNEQFF.

The chain links TRBV5-4 to TRBJ2-5; D may be TRBD1 (5 bases). Germline V gene sequence: CDR1 SGHNT, CDR2 YYREEE (reference sequence). The CDR3 runs 15 residues. V was pared by 4 bases and J by 2 bases, with 15 bases between. The CDR3 nucleotides are TGTGCCAGCAGCCCCTGGGGCGCAGGGCAAGAGACCCAGTACTTC. It encodes CASSPWGAGQETQYF.

This clone is a singleton in its sample. The J gene is TRBJ2-1, the V gene TRBV28; D remains unclear. Looked up from germline, CDR1 is MDHEN and CDR2 is SYDVKM. The CDR3 spans 14 residues. V lost 8 bases, J lost 0 bases, and 11 bases lay in between. The CDR3 region has the DNA TGTGCCAGCTTGAGCGCGAGCTCCTACAATGAGCAGTTCTTC. This encodes CASLSASSYNEQFF.

V is TRBV6-2 or TRBV6-3 and J is TRBJ2-7; 10 bases map to TRBD1. The CDR3 totals 14 residues. V gave up 0 bases and J gave up 7 bases; unmatched junction bases: 3. CDR1 and CDR2 (germline): MNHEY, SVGEGT. The DNA for the CDR3 is TGTGCCAGCAGTTACTCGACAGGGGGCGAAGAGCAGTACTTC. This codes for CASSYSTGGEEQYF.

In this sample, this clone turned up once. The chain uses TRBV29-1 and TRBJ1-3; TRBD1 matches 7 bases. This CDR3 has 12 amino acids. Germline trimming cut 5 bases from V and 4 bases from J; bases unmatched to any gene: 2. Germline V gene sequence: CDR1 SQVTM, CDR2 ANQGSEA. In nucleotides, the CDR3 is TGCAGCGTTAAAGGGGGCGGAAACACCATATATTTT. Amino acids: CSVKGGGNTIYF.

The chain carries TRBV19 and TRBJ2-3; 9 nucleotides agree with TRBD1. The ends lost 5 bases at V and 4 bases at J; junction bases unmatched: 13. Per germline, CDR1 LNHDA and CDR2 SQIVND (reference sequence). The CDR3 runs to 17 residues. The DNA of the CDR3 is TGTGCCAGTAGTCCCACCGGTGGACAGGGGAGCCCAGATACGCAGTATTTT. This encodes CASSPTGGQGSPDTQYF.

This chain connects TRBV9 to TRBJ1-6; D not resolved. The V gene's germline CDR1 is SGDLS and CDR2 YYNGEE. CDR3 length equals 13 residues. V was shortened by 0 bases and J by 9 bases, with 7 bases between the two germline ends. This CDR3 reads CASSVDAGSPLHF. Here the CDR3 DNA reads TGTGCCAGCAGCGTAGATGCAGGTTCACCCCTCCACTTT.

This clone has only a few counts. This chain connects TRBV6-4 to TRBJ2-1; TRBD1 might be the D (6 bases). Trimming pared 5 bases from V and 4 bases from J, leaving 15 bases between. Looked up from germline, CDR1 is MRHNA and CDR2 is SNTAGT. The CDR3 extends over 15 amino acids. The CDR3 loop reads CASSFTGTPYNEQFF. The CDR3 coding sequence is TGTGCCAGCAGTTTTACCGGGACACCATACAATGAGCAGTTCTTC.

The chain joins TRBV2 to TRBJ2-1, with 7 bases that match TRBD1. The J segment lost 2 bases and the V segment lost 1 base, leaving 5 bases of the junction unmatched. From germline, CDR1 is SNHLY and CDR2 FYNNEI. The CDR3 contains 16 residues. The CDR3 loop is CASSEDRGRPYNEQFF. The CDR3 region has the DNA TGTGCCAGCAGTGAAGACAGGGGACGCCCCTACAATGAGCAGTTCTTC.

The chain links TRBV24-1 to TRBJ2-3, with 7 bases matching TRBD2. Germline V gene data show CDR1 as KGHDR and CDR2 as SFDVKD. The trim removed 4 bases at V and 5 bases at J, leaving 8 bases unmatched. The CDR3 sequence is 15 residues long. CDR3 loop: CATSDPGRAEDTQYF. The CDR3 DNA follows: TGTGCCACCAGTGACCCGGGGAGGGCCGAAGATACGCAGTATTTT.

The rearrangement uses TRBV28 and TRBJ1-4; D unresolved. Germline CDR1 MDHEN, CDR2 SYDVKM. CDR3 length equals 16 residues. V was pared by 4 bases and J by 8 bases, with 20 bases between. CDR3: CASSWPGNFLREKLFF. The CDR3 coding sequence is TGTGCCAGCAGTTGGCCGGGGAACTTCCTTCGCGAAAAACTGTTTTTT.

The chain has TRBV12-5 and TRBJ2-1, with no clear D. This CDR3 has 15 amino acids. Germline lookup yields CDR1 LGHNT and CDR2 FRNRAP. Deletions cut 0 bases from V and 9 bases from J, with 15 bases between. The CDR3 sequence is CASGLVPTTPTEQFF. CDR3 nucleotides: TGTGCTAGTGGTTTGGTACCGACAACACCCACTGAGCAGTTCTTC.

The chain combines TRBV6-5 with TRBJ2-7; D perhaps matches TRBD2 (5 bases). V dropped 10 bases and J dropped 6 bases, with 19 bases sitting between them. This CDR3 has 13 amino acids. The germline V gene encodes CDR1 MNHEY and CDR2 SVGAGI. The CDR3 DNA follows: TGTGCCATAAGAACAACGACGGGGAGCGAGCAGTACTTC. As protein: CAIRTTTGSEQYF.

V gene TRBV6-1 combines with J gene TRBJ2-5, with 13 bases fitting TRBD2. Germline V gene data show CDR1 as MNHNS and CDR2 as SASEGT. The CDR3 is 16 amino acids. Trimming at V came to 4 bases and at J to 5 bases, leaving 7 bases not matched to a gene. The CDR3 nucleotides are TGTGCCAGCAGTGGGGGGACTAGCGGGGTCCGGGAGACCCAGTACTTC. Translating gives CASSGGTSGVRETQYF.

V and J are TRBV10-1 and TRBJ2-3; 13 nucleotides agree with TRBD2. This CDR3 comprises 14 residues. After removal of 10 bases from V and 5 bases from J, the junction contained 6 bases not matched to a gene. Germline-derived CDR1 and CDR2 are WNHNN and SYGVQD (reference sequence). CDR3: CATGLAGDVDTQYF. The CDR3 DNA sequence: TGCGCCACCGGACTAGCGGGAGATGTAGATACGCAGTATTTT.

J is TRBJ2-7 and V is TRBV9; 9 bases line up with TRBD1. V was clipped by 0 bases and J by 4 bases; unmatched bases: 8. Looked up from germline, CDR1 is SGDLS and CDR2 is YYNGEE. The CDR3 sequence is 16 residues long. The CDR3 is CASSVGGQGAEYEQYF. The CDR3, as DNA: TGTGCCAGCAGCGTAGGGGGACAGGGTGCTGAGTACGAGCAGTACTTC.

The chain has TRBV2 and TRBJ2-1, with unresolved D. V was cut by 5 bases and J by 0 bases, with 23 bases left in between. The CDR3 runs 19 residues. Germline loops: CDR1 SNHLY, CDR2 FYNNEI. Written as DNA, the CDR3 is TGTGCCAGCAGTCCCGACGACCCTCTAGTGTGGAACTCCTACAATGAGCAGTTCTTC. Translating it yields CASSPDDPLVWNSYNEQFF. Complete variable domain (other parts from reference TRBV2 and TRBJ2-1): EPEVTQTPSHQVTQMGQEVILRCVPISNHLYFYWYRQILGQKVEFLVSFYNNEISEKSEIFDDQFSVERPDGSNFTLKIRSTKLEDSAMYFCASSPDDPLVWNSYNEQFFGPGTRLTVL.

V gene TRBV5-1 combines with J gene TRBJ2-1; the D gene is possibly TRBD2 (6 bases). CDR3 length equals 17 residues. Trimming pared 4 bases from V and 4 bases from J, leaving 21 bases between. Germline CDR1 reads SGHRS; CDR2 reads YFSETQ. CDR3 sequence reads: CASSLGWERGSYNEQFF. In DNA, the CDR3 is TGCGCCAGCAGCCTCGGGTGGGAACGGGGGTCTTACAATGAGCAGTTCTTC.

The chain employs TRBV11-3 and TRBJ2-2, with 7 positions matching TRBD1. After removal of 0 bases from V and 2 bases from J, the junction contained 3 bases not matched to a gene. The CDR3 has 16 amino acids. Germline V gene sequence: CDR1 SGHNT, CDR2 YENEEA. CDR3 region: CASSLEGQRNTGELFF. The CDR3 region has the DNA TGTGCCAGCAGCTTAGAGGGACAGAGAAACACCGGGGAGCTGTTTTTT. Variable domain in full (rest from reference TRBV11-3 and TRBJ2-2): EAGVVQSPRYKIIEKKQPVAFWCNPISGHNTLYWYLQNLGQGPELLIRYENEEAVDDSQLPKDRFSAERLKGVDSTLKIQPAELGDSAVYLCASSLEGQRNTGELFFGEGSRLTVL.

The rearrangement links TRBV19 to TRBJ1-1; TRBD1 is a possible D gene (5 bases). V shed 10 bases and J shed 1 base, with 25 bases lying between them. The V gene's germline CDR1 is LNHDA and CDR2 SQIVND (reference sequence). The CDR3 has 17 residues. The CDR3 nucleotides are TGTGCCACCACGATTGAGGTGGGGCATCCCAGGAACACTGAAGCTTTCTTT. It is translated as CATTIEVGHPRNTEAFF.

This chain connects TRBV5-3 to TRBJ2-1; D perhaps matches TRBD1 (5 bases). TRBV5-3 is an ORF, with its function uncertain. The CDR3 sequence is 16 residues long. V lost 2 bases, J lost 7 bases, and 19 bases lay in between. The CDR3 sequence is CARSFKGRTLGNEQFF. In DNA, the CDR3 is TGTGCCAGAAGCTTCAAGGGCCGGACATTAGGAAATGAGCAGTTCTTC.

This clone was recorded only once. The rearrangement uses TRBV6-6 and TRBJ1-3; TRBD1 might be the D (6 bases). The CDR3 length is 16 residues. From germline, CDR1 is MNHNY and CDR2 SVGAGI (reference sequence). Trimming removed 6 bases from V and 0 bases from J, with 15 bases in between. CDR3 bases: TGTGCCAGCAGAGACCCAACAGGGCGCTCTGGAAACACCATATATTTT. Amino acids: CASRDPTGRSGNTIYF.

In this sample, this clone turned up a few times. This chain links TRBV7-2 with TRBJ1-6; unclear D gene. CDR1 is SGHTA and CDR2 is FQGNSA in the germline V gene. CDR3 length: 16 residues. Trimming left V 5 bases short and J 3 bases short, with 14 bases between. CDR3 residues: CASSPPLEHYNSPLHF. The CDR3 coding sequence is TGTGCCAGCAGCCCTCCCCTTGAACACTATAATTCACCCCTCCACTTT. Based on the CDR3 plus reference TRBV7-2 and TRBJ1-6, the full variable domain is GAGVSQSPSNKVTEKGKDVELRCDPISGHTALYWYRQSLGQGLEFLIYFQGNSAPDKSGLPSDRFSAERTGGSVSTLTIQRTQQEDSAVYLCASSPPLEHYNSPLHFGNGTRLTVT.

V gene TRBV29-1 combines with J gene TRBJ2-7, with a weak D call TRBD2 (6 bases). Germline-derived CDR1 and CDR2 are SQVTM and ANQGSEA. The CDR3 spans 13 residues. The V end was cut by 1 base, the J end by 1 base, with 8 bases between. The CDR3 nucleotides read TGCAGCGTTGAAGGGCGGGGATCCTACGAGCAGTACTTC. Its translation is CSVEGRGSYEQYF.

The sample holds one count of this clone. This chain joins TRBV6-2 or TRBV6-3 and TRBJ2-7; TRBD2 matches at 8 bases. V gave up 6 bases and J gave up 0 bases; unmatched junction bases: 10. The CDR3 loop spans 16 amino acids. Germline CDR1 and CDR2: MNHEY and SVGEGT. CDR3 amino acids: CASSPLVGLVSYEQYF. The CDR3, as DNA: TGTGCCAGCAGCCCCCTCGTGGGACTAGTCTCCTACGAGCAGTACTTC.

The V and J genes are TRBV6-5 and TRBJ1-2, with TRBD1 matching over 9 bases. Germline V gene lookup returns CDR1 MNHEY and CDR2 SVGAGI. There are 14 residues in the CDR3. V was pared by 6 bases and J by 7 bases, with 9 bases of the junction left unmatched. The CDR3 reads CASSPGQGVGGYTF. The CDR3, as DNA: TGTGCCAGCAGCCCGGGACAGGGAGTGGGTGGCTACACCTTC.

Note on this clone: Other DNA sequences in this sample translate to the same CDR3. The gene calls are TRBV9 and TRBJ2-3; 7 bases are shared with TRBD2. With 0 bases clipped from V and 5 bases from J, the junction kept 0 bases outside the gene matches. The CDR3 is 13 amino acids. CDR1 is SGDLS, CDR2 YYNGEE, per germline. CDR3 sequence (DNA): TGTGCCAGCAGCGTAGCGGGGGGAGATACGCAGTATTTT. It translates to CASSVAGGDTQYF.